These T cell receptor beta chains were read from a single sample in a study of cytomegalovirus exposure and HLA in healthy donors. Method: immunoSEQ multiplex PCR; TCRdb's copy keeps in-frame clones and lacks some. The table records 100,000 or so clones, more than 65% of them present only once. The specimen sequenced was PBMCs. Receptor source: a man aged 30 to 45 in good health and CMV-seronegative. CDR3s include the opening cysteine and the closing phenylalanine or tryptophan. Each record gives: CDR3 DNA, CDR3 protein, clone size, D gene, J gene, V gene. A D gene is named only where the DNA matches it firmly. Some rows have no size entry. The others give once, few or many, or a class for an expanded clone.

TGTGCCAGCAGTTTCGGGTTCTCTCTAGGCAATCAGCCCCAGCATTTT,CASSFGFSLGNQPQHF,-,-,TRBJ1-5,TRBV28
TGTGCCAGCAGTTCCTGGACTGGCGGAAACACCATATATTTT,CASSSWTGGNTIYF,-,-,TRBJ1-3,TRBV6-6
TGTGCCAGCACCCGGACAGGGGTGAACACCGGGGAGCTGTTTTTT,CASTRTGVNTGELFF,-,TRBD1,TRBJ2-2,TRBV27
TGTGCCAGCAGCGCAGGACTAGCGGGAGTTCGGGGTACCGGGGAGCTGTTTTTT,CASSAGLAGVRGTGELFF,-,TRBD2,TRBJ2-2,TRBV9
TGTGCCAGCAGCTTAAGTGTGGACAGGGGTACCTACGAGCAGTACTTC,CASSLSVDRGTYEQYF,-,TRBD1,TRBJ2-7,TRBV7-2
TGTGCCAGCAGCTTCTATCGGAGGATCACAGATACGCAGTATTTT,CASSFYRRITDTQYF,few,-,TRBJ2-3,TRBV7-2
TGTGCCAGCAGCGCCTCCTCGGGGTTAAAGGAAAAACTGTTTTTT,CASSASSGLKEKLFF,-,-,TRBJ1-4,TRBV9
TGTGCCAGCAGCCCTAGGTCAGATACGCAGTATTTT,CASSPRSDTQYF,-,-,TRBJ2-3,TRBV5-6
TGTGCCAGCAGAGCAGTAGGGAGAACTGAAGCTTTCTTT,CASRAVGRTEAFF,few,-,TRBJ1-1,TRBV2
TGTGCCAGCAGCCCTTTGGGGGGAGGGGTGAACACTGAAGCTTTCTTT,CASSPLGGGVNTEAFF,-,-,TRBJ1-1,TRBV5-5
TGTGCCAGCAGCGGAACAGGGAAAGGCTACACCTTC,CASSGTGKGYTF,large,-,TRBJ1-2,TRBV21-1
TGTGCCAGCTCACCCTCCGGGACAGGGCCAACCGGGGAGCTGTTTTTT,CASSPSGTGPTGELFF,-,TRBD1,TRBJ2-2,TRBV18
TGTGCCAGCAGTTCTCTCGGGGAGGGTTACGAGCAGTACTTC,CASSSLGEGYEQYF,-,TRBD2,TRBJ2-7,TRBV28
TGTGCCAGCAGCCCCGACAGGGGGCAAGCTAATGAAAAACTGTTTTTT,CASSPDRGQANEKLFF,-,TRBD1,TRBJ1-4,TRBV7-9
TGCAGCGTTGAAACAGGGGGCACAGATACGCAGTATTTT,CSVETGGTDTQYF,-,TRBD1,TRBJ2-3,TRBV29-1
TGCAGCGCTCGCGGGCTGAACACTGAAGCTTTCTTT,CSARGLNTEAFF,-,-,TRBJ1-1,TRBV29-1
TGTGCCAGCAGCTTAGTCGCCCAGGGTGCAGATACGCAGTATTTT,CASSLVAQGADTQYF,-,-,TRBJ2-3,TRBV7-2
TGTGCCAGCCTCAAAAAGGGACAGGGTCCCTACGAGCAGTACTTC,CASLKKGQGPYEQYF,few,TRBD1,TRBJ2-7,TRBV27
TGTGCCAGCAGTTTACTACAGGGAGATAGAGATACGCAGTATTTT,CASSLLQGDRDTQYF,-,-,TRBJ2-3,TRBV28
TGTGCCAGCAGTTTATGGGAAGGAGCAGGGGGCAACTATGGCTACACCTTC,CASSLWEGAGGNYGYTF,-,TRBD1,TRBJ1-2,TRBV28
TGTGCCAGCAGCTCTGACCGGGACACTACTTACGAGCAGTACTTC,CASSSDRDTTYEQYF,-,-,TRBJ2-7,TRBV7-9
TGTGCCAGCAGCTTTTCCGGGACAGGGTCAACCCAGCATTTT,CASSFSGTGSTQHF,-,TRBD1,TRBJ1-5,TRBV7-3
TGTGCCAGTAGTCCGAGACAGAGTTTGGGCAATCAGCCCCAGCATTTT,CASSPRQSLGNQPQHF,-,-,TRBJ1-5,TRBV19
TGTGCCAGCAAATCGGGGACTCGCACCGGGGAGCTGTTTTTT,CASKSGTRTGELFF,-,-,TRBJ2-2,TRBV9
TGCGCCAGCAGCCGGGATGACCAGACGGGAGGGACAGATACGCAGTATTTT,CASSRDDQTGGTDTQYF,-,TRBD2,TRBJ2-3,TRBV4-3
TGTGCCAGCAGCTTACCAGCGGGAGAAGGGGAGACCCAGTACTTC,CASSLPAGEGETQYF,-,TRBD2,TRBJ2-5,TRBV7-9
TGTGCCAGTAGTCCCCGACAGGGGCAATCTGGAAACACCATATATTTT,CASSPRQGQSGNTIYF,-,TRBD1,TRBJ1-3,TRBV19
TGTGCCAGCAGTGTTAAGGGACAGCAGTCCTATGGCTACACCTTC,CASSVKGQQSYGYTF,-,TRBD1,TRBJ1-2,TRBV27
TGTGCCAGCAGCCTCCGGGAGCGCCCCCAGAACACTGAAGCTTTCTTT,CASSLRERPQNTEAFF,-,-,TRBJ1-1,TRBV4-2